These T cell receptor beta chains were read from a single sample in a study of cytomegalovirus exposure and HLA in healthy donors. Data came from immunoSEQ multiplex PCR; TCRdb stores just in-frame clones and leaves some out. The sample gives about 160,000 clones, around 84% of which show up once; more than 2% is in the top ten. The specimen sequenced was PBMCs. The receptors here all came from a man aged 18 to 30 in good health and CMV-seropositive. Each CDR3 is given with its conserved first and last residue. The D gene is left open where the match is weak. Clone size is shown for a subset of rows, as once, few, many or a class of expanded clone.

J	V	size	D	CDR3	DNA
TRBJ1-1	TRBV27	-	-	CASNRVGNTEAFF	TGTGCCAGCAACCGGGTTGGGAACACTGAAGCTTTCTTT
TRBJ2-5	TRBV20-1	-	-	CSATPLETQYF	TGCAGTGCCACTCCATTGGAGACCCAGTACTTC
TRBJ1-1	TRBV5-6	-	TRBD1	CASSWDRVTEAFF	TGTGCCAGCAGCTGGGACAGGGTTACTGAAGCTTTCTTT
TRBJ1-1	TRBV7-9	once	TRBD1	CASSNGQGADTEAFF	TGTGCCAGCAGCAACGGACAGGGGGCAGACACTGAAGCTTTCTTT
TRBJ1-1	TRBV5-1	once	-	CASSLVTGPNAEAFF	TGCGCCAGCAGCTTGGTGACAGGACCCAACGCTGAAGCTTTCTTT
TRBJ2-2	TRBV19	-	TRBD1	CASTTGYYTGELFF	TGTGCCAGCACGACAGGGTACTACACCGGGGAGCTGTTTTTT
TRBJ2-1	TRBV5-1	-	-	CASTLEGELSYNEQFF	TGCGCCAGCACCCTGGAGGGCGAACTATCCTACAATGAGCAGTTCTTC
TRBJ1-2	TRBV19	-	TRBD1	CASRVGDSGLASGYTF	TGTGCCAGTAGGGTGGGGGACAGTGGCCTAGCGAGCGGCTACACCTTC
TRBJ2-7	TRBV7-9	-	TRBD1	CASSLVGTGYEQYF	TGTGCCAGCAGCTTAGTGGGGACAGGCTACGAGCAGTACTTC
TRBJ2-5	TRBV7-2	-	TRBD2	CASSLNLAGETQYF	TGTGCCAGCAGCTTAAATCTAGCGGGAGAGACCCAGTACTTC
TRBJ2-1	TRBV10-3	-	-	CAISRYNEQFF	TGTGCCATCAGCCGGTACAATGAGCAGTTCTTC
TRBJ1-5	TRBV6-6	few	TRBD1	CASSAPGQGGLAQHF	TGTGCCAGCAGCGCCCCGGGACAGGGGGGTCTGGCCCAGCATTTT
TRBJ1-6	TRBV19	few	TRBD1	CATGAGQYNSPLHF	TGTGCCACCGGCGCGGGACAGTATAATTCACCCCTCCACTTT
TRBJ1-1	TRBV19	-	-	CASTMSGWANTEAFF	TGTGCCAGTACCATGTCGGGGTGGGCGAACACTGAAGCTTTCTTT
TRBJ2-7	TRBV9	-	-	CASSRDSVSYEQYF	TGTGCCAGCAGCCGTGACAGCGTCTCCTACGAGCAGTACTTC
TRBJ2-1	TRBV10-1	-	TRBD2	CASSESRGERSSYNEQFF	TGCGCCAGCAGTGAGTCTCGGGGGGAGAGAAGCTCCTACAATGAGCAGTTCTTC
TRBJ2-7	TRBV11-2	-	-	CASSLDLRTYTYEQYF	TGTGCCAGCAGCTTAGATCTTAGGACTTATACCTACGAGCAGTACTTC
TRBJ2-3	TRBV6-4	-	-	CASSDSPGVADTQYF	TGTGCCAGCAGTGACTCCCCCGGGGTGGCAGATACGCAGTATTTT
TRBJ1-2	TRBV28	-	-	CASREEYGYTF	TGTGCCAGCAGAGAGGAATATGGCTACACCTTC
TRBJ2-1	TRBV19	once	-	CASSRTVTYNEQFF	TGTGCCAGTAGTAGGACTGTTACCTACAATGAGCAGTTCTTC
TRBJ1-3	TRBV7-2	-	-	CASSSTDRSGNTIYF	TGTGCCAGCAGCTCGACGGACAGATCTGGAAACACCATATATTTT
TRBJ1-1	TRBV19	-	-	CASSSHSIFNRNTEAFF	TGTGCCAGTAGTTCCCACTCTATCTTCAATAGGAACACTGAAGCTTTCTTT
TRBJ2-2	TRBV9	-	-	CASSVWGTTNTGELFF	TGTGCCAGCAGCGTATGGGGGACAACGAACACCGGGGAGCTGTTTTTT
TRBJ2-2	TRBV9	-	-	CASSEKIRGGELFF	TGTGCCAGCAGCGAAAAAATTAGGGGCGGGGAGCTGTTTTTT
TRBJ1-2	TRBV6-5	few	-	CASSYAGRSGYTF	TGTGCCAGCAGTTACGCAGGGCGGAGTGGCTACACCTTC
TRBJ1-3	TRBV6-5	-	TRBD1	CASSSGQGASGNTIYF	TGTGCCAGCAGTTCGGGACAGGGAGCCTCTGGAAACACCATATATTTT
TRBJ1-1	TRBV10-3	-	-	CAISENNAVTFF	TGTGCCATCAGTGAAAACAATGCCGTGACTTTCTTT
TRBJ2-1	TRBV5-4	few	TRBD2	CASSLGAGGPNEQFF	TGTGCCAGCAGCTTGGGTGCGGGGGGGCCCAATGAGCAGTTCTTC
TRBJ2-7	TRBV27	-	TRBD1	CASSAGTGDIYEQYF	TGTGCCAGCAGTGCAGGGACAGGGGACATCTACGAGCAGTACTTC
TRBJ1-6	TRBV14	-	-	CASSQVGVGDSPLHF	TGTGCCAGCAGCCAAGTAGGGGTGGGCGATTCACCCCTCCACTTT
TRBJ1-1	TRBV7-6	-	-	CASSQKNGESDTEAFF	TGTGCCAGCAGCCAGAAAAACGGGGAGTCGGACACTGAAGCTTTCTTT
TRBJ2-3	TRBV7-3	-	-	CASSLPGGSDTQYF	TGTGCCAGCAGCCTCCCCGGGGGTTCAGATACGCAGTATTTT
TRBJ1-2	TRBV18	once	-	CASSPPARIYGYTF	TGTGCCAGCTCACCACCGGCCAGGATCTATGGCTACACCTTC
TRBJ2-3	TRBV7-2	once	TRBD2	CASSFETSGYGTDTQYF	TGTGCCAGCAGCTTCGAGACTAGCGGGTACGGCACAGATACGCAGTATTTT
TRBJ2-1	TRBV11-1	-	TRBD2	CASSPGGAGGNNEQFF	TGTGCCAGCAGCCCGGGGGGGGCGGGGGGGAACAATGAGCAGTTCTTC
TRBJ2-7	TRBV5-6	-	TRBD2	CASSPGPSGGGGQYF	TGTGCCAGCAGCCCCGGTCCTAGCGGAGGAGGCGGGCAGTACTTC
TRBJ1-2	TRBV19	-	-	CASNPIGPGPRGGYTF	TGTGCCAGTAACCCAATCGGGCCAGGGCCGAGGGGGGGCTACACCTTC
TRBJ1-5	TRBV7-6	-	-	CASSLGQSNQPQHF	TGTGCCAGCTCCTTAGGACAGAGCAATCAGCCCCAGCATTTT
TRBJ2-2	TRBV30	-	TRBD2	CAWSVPHSSGGSNTGELFF	TGTGCCTGGAGTGTACCCCACTCTAGCGGGGGCTCGAACACCGGGGAGCTGTTTTTT
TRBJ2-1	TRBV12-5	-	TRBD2	CASERGGLGEQFF	TGTGCTAGTGAGCGGGGGGGCCTTGGTGAGCAGTTCTTC
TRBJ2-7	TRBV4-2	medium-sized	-	CASSQEQGSSYEQYF	TGTGCCAGCAGCCAAGAACAGGGCTCCTCCTACGAGCAGTACTTC
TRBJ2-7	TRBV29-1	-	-	CSAFFGGLSNEQYF	TGCAGCGCATTCTTCGGGGGGCTAAGTAACGAGCAGTACTTC
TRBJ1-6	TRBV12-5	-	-	CASGLMVQSPLHF	TGTGCTAGTGGTTTGATGGTTCAGTCACCCCTCCACTTT
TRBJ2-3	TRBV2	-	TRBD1	CASSQTGTGRRQYF	TGTGCCAGCAGCCAAACCGGGACAGGGAGGCGGCAGTATTTT
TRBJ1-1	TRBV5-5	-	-	CASSLMDGTLGDTEAFF	TGTGCCAGCAGCCTTATGGACGGGACTCTCGGGGACACTGAAGCTTTCTTT
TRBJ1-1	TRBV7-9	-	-	CASSAGGGNTEAFF	TGTGCCAGCAGCGCAGGCGGGGGGAACACTGAAGCTTTCTTT
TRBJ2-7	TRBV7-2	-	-	CASSLGRGSYEQYF	TGTGCCAGCAGCCTCGGGCGGGGATCCTACGAGCAGTACTTC
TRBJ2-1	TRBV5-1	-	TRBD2	CASSLSGGSSYNEQFF	TGCGCCAGCAGCCTTAGCGGGGGGAGCTCCTACAATGAGCAGTTCTTC
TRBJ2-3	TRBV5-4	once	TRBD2	CASSLTGGDTQYF	TGTGCCAGCAGCTTAACGGGGGGAGATACGCAGTATTTT
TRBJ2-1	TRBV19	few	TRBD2	CASSFGGSDNEQFF	TGTGCCAGTAGTTTCGGGGGGTCTGACAATGAGCAGTTCTTC
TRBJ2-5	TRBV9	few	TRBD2	CASSVLGGVQETQYF	TGTGCCAGCAGCGTATTGGGGGGGGTACAAGAGACCCAGTACTTC
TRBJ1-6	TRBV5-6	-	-	CASSLDISYNSPLHF	TGTGCCAGCAGCTTAGACATCTCCTATAATTCACCCCTCCACTTT
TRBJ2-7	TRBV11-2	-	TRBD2	CASSLVGGGSYEQYF	TGTGCCAGCAGCTTAGTTGGGGGGGGGTCCTACGAGCAGTACTTC